A selection of T cell receptor beta chains follows, all from one sample in a study of blood T cell repertoires in COVID-19. Generated by immunoSEQ multiplex PCR, the TCRdb table keeps only in-frame clones and is missing some. The profile shows tens of thousands of clones, 70% to 90% of them singletons. Material: peripheral blood. The receptors come from a woman older than 75 in a cohort sampled during active or convalescent COVID-19. Both conserved end residues are part of each CDR3. A D gene is named only where the DNA matches it firmly. Clone size, where shown, is once, few, many, or a class for clones that have expanded.

J gene: TRBJ2-3
clone size: NA
D gene: NA
V gene: TRBV6-4
CDR3 DNA: TGTGCCAGCAGTCAGGGGCCCCGTAGCACAGATACGCAGTATTTT
CDR3 protein: CASSQGPRSTDTQYF

J gene: TRBJ2-3
clone size: NA
D gene: NA
V gene: TRBV5-8
CDR3 DNA: TGTGCCAGCAGCTTAACAGGGTACACAGATACGCAGTATTTT
CDR3 protein: CASSLTGYTDTQYF

J gene: TRBJ2-6
clone size: NA
D gene: TRBD1
V gene: TRBV9
CDR3 DNA: TGTGCCAGCAGCTTGACCGGGACAGGGAGGTTGGGGGCCAACGTCCTGACTTTC
CDR3 protein: CASSLTGTGRLGANVLTF

J gene: TRBJ2-3
clone size: NA
D gene: NA
V gene: TRBV7-3
CDR3 DNA: TGTGCCAGCAGCTTAAACCCCCCCGGGGGGCGCTTCACAGATACGCAGTATTTT
CDR3 protein: CASSLNPPGGRFTDTQYF

J gene: TRBJ1-1
clone size: NA
D gene: NA
V gene: TRBV6-5
CDR3 DNA: TGTGCCAGCAGCGATCTACTGCCATCCACGACTTTCTTT
CDR3 protein: CASSDLLPSTTFF

J gene: TRBJ1-2
clone size: once
D gene: NA
V gene: TRBV24-1
CDR3 DNA: TGTGCCACCAGGGCGACAGGAGGAAATGGCTACACCTTC
CDR3 protein: CATRATGGNGYTF

J gene: TRBJ2-7
clone size: NA
D gene: NA
V gene: TRBV6-5
CDR3 DNA: TGTGCCAGCGTTGGTCCAGGGGAGCAGTACTTC
CDR3 protein: CASVGPGEQYF

J gene: TRBJ1-1
clone size: NA
D gene: NA
V gene: TRBV4-1
CDR3 DNA: TGCGCCAGCAGCCGGGTACTAGGGATCATGAACACTGAAGCTTTCTTT
CDR3 protein: CASSRVLGIMNTEAFF

J gene: TRBJ1-5
clone size: NA
D gene: TRBD1
V gene: TRBV3-1/TRBV3-2
CDR3 DNA: TGTGCCAGCAGCCCGACAGGGGTCGAGAATCAGCCCCAGCATTTT
CDR3 protein: CASSPTGVENQPQHF

J gene: TRBJ2-7
clone size: NA
D gene: NA
V gene: TRBV7-2
CDR3 DNA: TGTGCCAGCAGCTCACGACTGGGTAGTACGCAGCAGTACTTC
CDR3 protein: CASSSRLGSTQQYF